This entry concerns a single TCR beta chain. In the study's own analysis: For nucleated cells, counts were estimated from reference gene primer amplification. Sequencing was performed with immunoSEQ multiplex PCR; in TCRdb, only in-frame clones are kept and a portion is missing. V and J calls and clone size are copied from that table; D and trimming were computed from the DNA. The sample shows a few hundred thousand clones, over 75% of them seen only once. The source of the sample is a study of blood T cell repertoires in COVID-19. Whole-study context: Researchers got acute and convalescent COVID-19 samples from the United States, Italy and Spain. PBMCs, B-cell-depleted T cells, or T cells provided the cDNA or gDNA that made up the material.

The material sequenced was peripheral blood. The clonotype comes from a man between 18 and 29 years old with active or convalescent COVID-19.

Here the CDR3 DNA reads TGTGCCAGTAGTACCTACGGGCGGGGGGCCCAGTTTAATGAAAAACTGTTTTTT. Translation: CASSTYGRGAQFNEKLFF. The gene calls are TRBV19 and TRBJ1-4; weak D call: TRBD1 (6 bases). Germline values: CDR1 LNHDA, CDR2 SQIVND (reference sequence). Between the trimmed V and J ends, which lost 4 bases and 4 bases, there was a span of 22 bases. CDR3 length: 18 residues.